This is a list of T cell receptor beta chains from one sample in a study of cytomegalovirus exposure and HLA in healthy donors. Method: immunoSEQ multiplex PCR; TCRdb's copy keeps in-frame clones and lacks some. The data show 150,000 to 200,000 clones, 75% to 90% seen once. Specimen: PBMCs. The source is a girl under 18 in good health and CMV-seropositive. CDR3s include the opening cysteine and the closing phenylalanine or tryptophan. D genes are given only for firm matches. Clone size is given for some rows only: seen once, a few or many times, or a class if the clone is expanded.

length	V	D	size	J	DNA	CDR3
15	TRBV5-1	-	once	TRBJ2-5	TGCGCCAGCAGCGAAGGAGATGTAAGGTGGGAGACCCAGTACTTC	CASSEGDVRWETQYF
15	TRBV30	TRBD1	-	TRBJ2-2	TGTGCCTGGAGTCTGGGACAGGGAGACACCGGGGAGCTGTTTTTT	CAWSLGQGDTGELFF
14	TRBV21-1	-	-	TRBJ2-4	TGTGCCAGCAGCCAGACAGTCGTCAAAAACATTCAGTACTTC	CASSQTVVKNIQYF
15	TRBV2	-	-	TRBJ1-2	TGTGCCAGCACCCCCGGGAGGGGACCTTCCTATGGCTACACCTTC	CASTPGRGPSYGYTF
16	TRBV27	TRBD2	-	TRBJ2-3	TGTGCCAGCAGTTTTGAGCGGGGTAGCGGGAGGGCACGGCAGTATTTT	CASSFERGSGRARQYF
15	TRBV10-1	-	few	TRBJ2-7	TGCGCCAGCAGTGAGTCCCCGGTGGTGGTCTACGAGCAGTACTTC	CASSESPVVVYEQYF
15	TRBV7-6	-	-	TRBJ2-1	TGTGCCAGCAGCATCGGTCTAGCGTACTACAATGAGCAGTTCTTC	CASSIGLAYYNEQFF
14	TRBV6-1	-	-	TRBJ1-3	TGTGCCAGCAGTCGGGGGGCTAGTGGAAACACCATATATTTT	CASSRGASGNTIYF
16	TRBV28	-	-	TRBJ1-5	TGTGCCAGCAGTTTACCAAGCTACTATAGCAATCAGCCCCAGCATTTT	CASSLPSYYSNQPQHF
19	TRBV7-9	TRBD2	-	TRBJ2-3	TGTGCCAGCAGCTTACGCTGGCGAGGTCTAGCGGGAGGAACAGATACGCAGTATTTT	CASSLRWRGLAGGTDTQYF
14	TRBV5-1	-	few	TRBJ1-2	TGCGCCAGCAGCTTGAGCCAGGGTCTCTATGGCTACACCTTC	CASSLSQGLYGYTF
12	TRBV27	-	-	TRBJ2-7	TGTGCCAGCAGCCCCCTCCTAGGCGAGCAGTACTTC	CASSPLLGEQYF
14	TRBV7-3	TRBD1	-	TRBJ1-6	TGTGCCAGCAGCCTTGGGACAGTTAATTCACCCCTCCACTTT	CASSLGTVNSPLHF
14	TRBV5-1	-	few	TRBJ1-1	TGCGCCAGCAGCTTGGTACAGGGGAACACTGAAGCTTTCTTT	CASSLVQGNTEAFF
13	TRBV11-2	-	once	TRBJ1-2	TGTGCCAGCAGCGCTAGCAGAAACTATGGCTACACCTTC	CASSASRNYGYTF
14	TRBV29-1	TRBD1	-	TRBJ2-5	TGCAGCGTTGAAACGGACAGGGCCAACGGGGCCCAGTACTTC	CSVETDRANGAQYF
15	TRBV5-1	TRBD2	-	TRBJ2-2	TGCGCCAGCAGCCAGCCTAGCGGGAACACCGGGGAGCTGTTTTTT	CASSQPSGNTGELFF
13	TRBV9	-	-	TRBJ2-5	TGTGCCAGCAGCGTAGGGGCGAAGGAGACCCAGTACTTC	CASSVGAKETQYF
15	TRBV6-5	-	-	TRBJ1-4	TGTGCCAGCAGTTACGAGCTGTCAACTAATGAAAAACTGTTTTTT	CASSYELSTNEKLFF
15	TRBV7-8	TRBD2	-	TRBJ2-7	TGTGCCAGCAGCCCGCAGACTAGCGGATTCTACGAGCAGTACTTC	CASSPQTSGFYEQYF
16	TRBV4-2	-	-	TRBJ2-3	TGTGCCAGCAGCCAAGGTGGGGAGGGGGGCACAGATACGCAGTATTTT	CASSQGGEGGTDTQYF
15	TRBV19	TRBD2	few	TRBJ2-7	TGTGCCAGTAGTATCGGGGGAGGGCCTAAGTACGAGCAGTACTTC	CASSIGGGPKYEQYF
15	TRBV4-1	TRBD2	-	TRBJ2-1	TGCGCCAGCAGCTACGCACTAGCGGGAGGGCCGAGGCAGTTCTTC	CASSYALAGGPRQFF
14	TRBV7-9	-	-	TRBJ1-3	TGTGCCAGCAGCGATACTAGTTCTGGAAACACCATATATTTT	CASSDTSSGNTIYF
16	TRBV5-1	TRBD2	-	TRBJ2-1	TGCGCCAGCAGCTTGGCGACTAGCGGGCTGGGGAATGAGCAGTTCTTC	CASSLATSGLGNEQFF
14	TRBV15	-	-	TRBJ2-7	TGTGCCACCAGCAGAGAACCAGGGACCTACGAGCAGTACTTC	CATSREPGTYEQYF
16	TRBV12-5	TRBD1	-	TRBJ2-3	TGTGCTAGTGGTTTGCTACGACCAGGACAGGCCCTCCCTGTCCCCTTT	CASGLLRPGQALPVPF
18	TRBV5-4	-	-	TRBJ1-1	TGTGCCAGCAGCCCACCGGGGACAAAGGGAAACCTGAACACTGAAGCTTTCTTT	CASSPPGTKGNLNTEAFF
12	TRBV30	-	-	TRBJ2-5	TGTGCCTGGAGTGTGTCAGGGGAGACCCAGTACTTC	CAWSVSGETQYF
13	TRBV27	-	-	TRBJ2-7	TGTGCCAGCAGCCGAGGGGGACCCTACGAGCAGTACTTC	CASSRGGPYEQYF
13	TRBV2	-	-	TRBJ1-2	TGTGCCAGCAGCCGTGACAATAACTATGGCTACACCTTC	CASSRDNNYGYTF
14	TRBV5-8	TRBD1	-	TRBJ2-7	TGTGCCAGCAGCTTGCCAGGGGGCATCTACGAGCAGTACTTC	CASSLPGGIYEQYF
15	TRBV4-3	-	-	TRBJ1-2	TGCGCCAGCAGCCAAGATGCAGGGAGGGACTATGGCTACACCTTC	CASSQDAGRDYGYTF
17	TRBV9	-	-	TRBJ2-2	TGTGCCAGCAGCGTAGTATCTCGCGGCAAGAACACCGGGGAGCTGTTTTTT	CASSVVSRGKNTGELFF
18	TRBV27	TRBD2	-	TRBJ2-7	TGTGCCAGCAGTTTATCTGGGCTAGCGGGAGGTAAATCCCACGAGCAGTACTTC	CASSLSGLAGGKSHEQYF
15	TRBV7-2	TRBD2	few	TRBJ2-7	TGTGCCAGCAGCGGGGGACTAGCGGGAGCAGGCGAGCAGTACTTC	CASSGGLAGAGEQYF
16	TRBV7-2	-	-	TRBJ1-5	TGTGCCAGCAGCTTTGGGTCCCGGCAGGGAGGGCAGCCCCAGCATTTT	CASSFGSRQGGQPQHF
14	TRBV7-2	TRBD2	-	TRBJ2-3	TGTGCCAGCAGCCCAGGACTAGCGCAAGATACGCAGTATTTT	CASSPGLAQDTQYF
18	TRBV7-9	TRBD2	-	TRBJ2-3	TGTGCCAGCAGCTTAGGTTTCGGACTAGCGGGAGGAAGAGATACGCAGTATTTT	CASSLGFGLAGGRDTQYF
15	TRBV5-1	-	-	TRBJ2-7	TGCGCCAGCAGCTTGGGGGGGGGCCCCTCCTACGAGCAGTACTTC	CASSLGGGPSYEQYF
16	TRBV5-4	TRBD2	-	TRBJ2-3	TGTGCCAGCAGCTTGGGACTAGCGGGAGTCACAGATACGCAGTATTTT	CASSLGLAGVTDTQYF
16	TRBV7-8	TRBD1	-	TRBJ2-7	TGTGCCAGCAGTCAGAGTCCGACAGGGCTCCCCTACGAGCAGTACTTC	CASSQSPTGLPYEQYF
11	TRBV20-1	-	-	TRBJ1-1	TGCAGTGCTAGAGGAGGAACTGAAGCTTTCTTT	CSARGGTEAFF
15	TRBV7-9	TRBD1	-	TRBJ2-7	TGTGCCAGCAGCATGACAGGGGGCTACTCCTACGAGCAGTACTTC	CASSMTGGYSYEQYF
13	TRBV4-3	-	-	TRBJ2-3	TGCGCCAGCAGCCACGTAGCGTTGAGTGCGCAGTATTTT	CASSHVALSAQYF
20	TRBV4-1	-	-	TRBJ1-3	TGCGCCAGCAGCCAAGAGCCTCTTGCGTATTACGGGGTCTCTGGAAACACCATATATTTT	CASSQEPLAYYGVSGNTIYF
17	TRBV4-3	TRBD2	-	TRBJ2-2	TGCGCCAGCAGCCAAGATGAAGCGGGAGTGAGCACCGGGGAGCTGTTTTTT	CASSQDEAGVSTGELFF
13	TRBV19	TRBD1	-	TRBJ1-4	TGTGCCAGTAGACCCACCGCCGGGACAGGGCTGTTTTTT	CASRPTAGTGLFF
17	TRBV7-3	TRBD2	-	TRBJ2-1	TGTGCCAGCAGCTTAATCGGTAGCGGGAGGGTTTACAATGAGCAGTTCTTC	CASSLIGSGRVYNEQFF
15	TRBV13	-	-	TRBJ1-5	TGTGCCAGCAGCTTACGCAGGGGAGGCAATCAGCCCCAGCATTTT	CASSLRRGGNQPQHF
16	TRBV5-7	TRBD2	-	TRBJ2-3	TGTGCCAGCAGCTTGGTCGGGCTAGCGGGCACAGATACGCAGTATTTT	CASSLVGLAGTDTQYF
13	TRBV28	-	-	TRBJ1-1	TGTGCCAGCAGCCCTAGGGGTCAGATTGAAGCTTTCTTT	CASSPRGQIEAFF